One and the same sample provided the 10 T cell receptor beta chains below, sequenced in a study of Ad26.COV2.S vaccination and SARS-CoV-2 variants. Regarding treatment: some 19 received Ad26.COV2.S at low or high dose, single or two shots; 5 received placebo; per-sample allocation not given. Sampling happened 63 days after the first vaccine or placebo injection. The table came from immunoSEQ multiplex PCR; TCRdb's copy has only in-frame clones and leaves some out. The sample includes roughly 350,000 clones, less than 90% of them seen just once. The sample in question was peripheral blood, obtained in a trial of Ad26.COV2.S vaccine versus placebo. The source of these receptors is a person aged 18-65 years who received the Ad26.COV2.S COVID-19 vaccine or a placebo.

The V gene is TRBV20-1, the J gene TRBJ1-1; no firm D call. This CDR3 is built from 11 residues. Germline CDR1 and CDR2: DFQATT and SNEGSKA (reference sequence). Trimming shortened V by 2 bases and J by 7 bases, and 8 bases separated the two germline ends. The CDR3 DNA reads as TGCAGTGCTAGACCTGGCCATGAAGCTTTCTTT. It specifies CSARPGHEAFF.

This clone came up once. This rearrangement joins TRBV18 to TRBJ1-1, with D possibly TRBD1 on 6 matching bases. Trimming shortened V by 0 bases and J by 6 bases, and 14 bases separated the two germline ends. The CDR3 runs to 15 residues. Germline loops: CDR1 KGHSH, CDR2 LQKENI. The DNA for the CDR3 is TGTGCCAGCTCACCACCTGACAGGATAGAGGCTGAAGCTTTCTTT. It is translated as CASSPPDRIEAEAFF. The whole variable domain, filled in from reference TRBV18 and TRBJ1-1, reads NAGVMQNPRHLVRRRGQEARLRCSPMKGHSHVYWYRQLPEEGLKFMVYLQKENIIDESGMPKERFSAEFPKEGPSILRIQQVVRGDSAAYFCASSPPDRIEAEAFFGQGTRLTVV.

This clone turned up a few times. The gene calls are TRBV7-8 and TRBJ2-2; 8 positions match TRBD1. J lost 3 bases, V lost 4 bases, and 7 bases had no gene match. Germline CDR1 SGHVS, CDR2 FQNEAQ. The CDR3 sequence is 16 residues long. The CDR3 DNA is TGTGCCAGCAGCTACTCAGGGACAGGCTACACCGGGGAGCTGTTTTTT. As protein: CASSYSGTGYTGELFF.

This clone has only one observation. The chain is built from TRBV18 and TRBJ2-5; D is unclear. The CDR3 is 12 residues long. The V gene lost 2 bases and the J gene lost 2 bases, with 3 bases spanning the gap. Looked up from germline, CDR1 is KGHSH and CDR2 is LQKENI. CDR3 DNA sequence: TGTGCCAGCTCACCAATACAAGAGACCCAGTACTTC. Encoded protein: CASSPIQETQYF.

The chain couples TRBV29-1 to TRBJ2-7; 8 nucleotides match TRBD1. Looked up from germline, CDR1 is SQVTM and CDR2 is ANQGSEA. The CDR3 totals 15 residues. V shed 7 bases, J shed 1 base, and the junction held 12 bases outside the gene matches. CDR3 in amino acids: CSATSSTGGSYEQYF. The CDR3 DNA sequence: TGCAGCGCTACCTCGAGCACAGGGGGGTCCTACGAGCAGTACTTC.

The CDR3 loop reads CASSLSLVPPYNEQFF. CDR3 bases: TGTGCCAGCAGTTTATCATTAGTCCCCCCCTACAATGAGCAGTTCTTC. The chain joins TRBV27 to TRBJ2-1; the D is unclear. Germline V gene lookup returns CDR1 MNHEY and CDR2 SMNVEV (reference sequence). The CDR3 totals 16 residues. V was trimmed by 0 bases and J by 2 bases, leaving 11 bases between them.

The rearrangement joins TRBV5-1 to TRBJ2-2; D is undetermined. V was pared by 2 bases and J by 6 bases, with 5 bases between. Germline CDR1 reads SGHRS; CDR2 reads YFSETQ. This CDR3 is built from 12 residues. In DNA, the CDR3 is TGCGCCAGCAGCTTTGAGGCCGGGGAGCTGTTTTTT. Protein sequence: CASSFEAGELFF.

The rearrangement links TRBV7-2 to TRBJ1-6; the D gene is possibly TRBD1 (5 bases). From germline, CDR1 is SGHTA and CDR2 FQGNSA. The V end was cut by 5 bases, the J end by 9 bases, with 11 bases between. There are 13 residues in the CDR3. In DNA, the CDR3 is TGTGCCAGCAGCCCCTCGGGGGGTTCACCCCTCCACTTT. It codes for CASSPSGGSPLHF.

This chain connects TRBV6-6 to TRBJ1-6; tentatively, D is TRBD1 (6 bases). The CDR3 has 14 residues. Germline lookup yields CDR1 MNHNY and CDR2 SVGAGI (reference sequence). The CDR3 sequence: CAAVGGGNNSPLHF. The CDR3 nucleotides read TGTGCAGCCGTTGGAGGGGGAAATAATTCACCCCTCCACTTT.

This chain uses TRBV2 with TRBJ1-2; 9 bases line up with TRBD1. The CDR3 extends over 14 amino acids. Germline V gene lookup returns CDR1 SNHLY and CDR2 FYNNEI. V trimming: 2 bases; J trimming: 6 bases; junction bases outside the gene matches: 4. This CDR3 is CASSEWTGEHGYTF. Here the CDR3 DNA reads TGTGCCAGCAGTGAATGGACAGGGGAACATGGCTACACCTTC.